This T cell receptor (beta chain) was documented in a study of metastatic and nonmetastatic thyroid tumors. Study at large: Repertoire data that came from the blood and tumor or nodule tissue of malignant and benign thyroid patients were compared.

Prior to thyroid surgery, none of the patients had received any treatment. In the authors' workflow: Building a distant-metastasis classifier for papillary thyroid cancer drew on CDR3 differences across clinicopathological groups. MiXCR was used by TCRdb to re-call the PCR reads. These V and J calls derive from TCRdb rather than the authors' analysis. The profile shows just under 45,000 clones, more than 3% of them singletons. Study findings and constraints: Malignant thyroid tumors reportedly had TCR beta diversity that was significantly higher than in benign nodules, in blood and tumor.

This clone has just a few counts. Its antigen is currently unknown. The TCR sequence derives from a female donor with papillary thyroid cancer or a benign thyroid nodule (not recorded which). Some clones in this sample may be carry-over from other donors' samples. Sequenced material: blood.

CDR3 loop: CASSLARLVDGQFF. CDR3 bases: TGTGCCAGCAGCTTAGCCCGACTCGTGGACGGGCAGTTCTTC. The chain joins TRBV11-1 to TRBJ2-1; the D is unclear. This CDR3 is built from 14 residues. Germline V gene sequence: CDR1 SGHAT, CDR2 FQDESV (reference sequence). V lost 0 bases and J lost 12, with 15 bases in between.